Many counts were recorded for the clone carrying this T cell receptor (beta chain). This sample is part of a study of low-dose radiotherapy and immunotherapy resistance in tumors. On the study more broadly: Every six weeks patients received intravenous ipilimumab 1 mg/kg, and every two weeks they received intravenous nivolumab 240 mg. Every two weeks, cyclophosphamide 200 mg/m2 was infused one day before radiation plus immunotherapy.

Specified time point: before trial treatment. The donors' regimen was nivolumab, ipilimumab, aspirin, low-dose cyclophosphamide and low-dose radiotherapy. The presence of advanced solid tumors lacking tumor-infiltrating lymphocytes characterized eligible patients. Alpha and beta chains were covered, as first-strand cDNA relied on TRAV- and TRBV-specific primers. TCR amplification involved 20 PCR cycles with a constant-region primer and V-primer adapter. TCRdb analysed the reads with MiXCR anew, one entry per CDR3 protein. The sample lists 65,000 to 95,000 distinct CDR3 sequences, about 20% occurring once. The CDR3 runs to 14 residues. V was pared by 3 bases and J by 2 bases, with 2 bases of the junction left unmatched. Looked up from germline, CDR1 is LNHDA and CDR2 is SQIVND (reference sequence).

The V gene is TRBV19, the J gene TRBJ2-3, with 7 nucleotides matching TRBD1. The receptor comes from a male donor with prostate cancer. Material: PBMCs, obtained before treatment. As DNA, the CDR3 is TGTGCCAGTAGTATGGGACAGTTCACAGATACGCAGTATTTT. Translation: CASSMGQFTDTQYF.